This T cell receptor beta chain was sequenced during a study of cytotoxic CD8 clonotypes in ibrutinib-treated CLL. Details on this clone: Its antigen is as yet unknown.

TCRdb keeps only in-frame clones here, not all; method: immunoSEQ multiplex PCR. The sample lists some 140,000 clones; about 80% were seen once. Study conclusions and caveats: Public clonotypes showed up rarely, and on treatment they shrank or held steady. Rising at ibrutinib response, clonality subsequently fell back toward baseline at progression.

With 0 bases clipped from V and 8 bases from J, the junction kept 16 bases outside the gene matches. The CDR3 has 18 amino acids. Looked up from germline, CDR1 is SGHVS and CDR2 is FNYEAQ. V and J are TRBV7-6 and TRBJ2-1; the match to TRBD2 covers 7 bases. The specimen comprised PBMCs, sampled after 12 months of ibrutinib treatment. This clonotype was sampled from a human donor with chronic lymphocytic leukemia. This CDR3 is CASSLAFAGEFGYYEQFF. The DNA of the CDR3 is TGTGCCAGCAGCTTAGCCTTTGCGGGAGAGTTTGGGTATTATGAGCAGTTCTTC.